Sequencing of this TCR beta chain was carried out in a study of Graves' ophthalmopathy and Graves' hyperthyroidism. Beta-chain TCR CDR3 regions were amplified from RNA transcripts. HTBI primers served in a first-round RT-PCR, which a second-round multiplex PCR followed. MiXCR, applied by TCRdb to the multiplex PCR reads, yields one record per CDR3 protein. The sample shows roughly 420,000 distinct CDR3 sequences, more than 20% of them seen only once. In its sample, this clonotype was seen many times. CDR1 is SGHAT, CDR2 FQNNGV, per germline. With 4 bases removed from V and 2 bases from J, the gap between germline ends came to 12 bases. This CDR3 contains 14 residues.

This sequence was found in a woman younger than 30 with stable Graves' hyperthyroidism. The sample comprised peripheral blood. The rearrangement uses TRBV11-2 and TRBJ2-7; TRBD2 might be the D (5 bases). In DNA, the CDR3 is TGTGCCAGCAGCTCCCCCCGGCGGGCCTACGAGCAGTACTTC. Amino acids: CASSSPRRAYEQYF.